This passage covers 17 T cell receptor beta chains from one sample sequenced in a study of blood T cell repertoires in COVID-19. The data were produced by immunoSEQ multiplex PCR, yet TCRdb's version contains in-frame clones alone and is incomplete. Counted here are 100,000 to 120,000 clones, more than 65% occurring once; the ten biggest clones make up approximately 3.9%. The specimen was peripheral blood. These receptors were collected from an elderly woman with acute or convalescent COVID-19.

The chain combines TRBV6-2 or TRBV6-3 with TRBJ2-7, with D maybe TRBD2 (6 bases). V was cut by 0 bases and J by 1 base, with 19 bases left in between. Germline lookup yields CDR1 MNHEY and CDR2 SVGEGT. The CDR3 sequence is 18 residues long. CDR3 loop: CASSYSSAPGVWSYEQYF. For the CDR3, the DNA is TGTGCCAGCAGTTACTCCTCAGCTCCGGGAGTATGGTCCTACGAGCAGTACTTC.

The CDR3 sequence: CASSGFEGGLAGYSSYNEQFF. CDR3 DNA: TGTGCCAGCAGCGGTTTCGAGGGGGGACTAGCGGGATACAGCTCCTACAATGAGCAGTTCTTC. The genes are TRBV9 and TRBJ2-1, with TRBD2 identical over 13 bases. Looked up from germline, CDR1 is SGDLS and CDR2 is YYNGEE. V was pared by 3 bases and J by 0 bases, with 15 bases of the junction left unmatched. The CDR3 covers 21 residues.

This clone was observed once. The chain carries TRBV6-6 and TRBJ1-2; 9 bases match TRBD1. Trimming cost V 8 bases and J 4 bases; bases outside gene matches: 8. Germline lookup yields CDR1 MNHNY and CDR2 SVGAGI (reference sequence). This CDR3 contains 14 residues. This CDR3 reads CASGPGQGRYGYTF. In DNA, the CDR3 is TGTGCCAGCGGCCCGGGACAGGGACGCTATGGCTACACCTTC.

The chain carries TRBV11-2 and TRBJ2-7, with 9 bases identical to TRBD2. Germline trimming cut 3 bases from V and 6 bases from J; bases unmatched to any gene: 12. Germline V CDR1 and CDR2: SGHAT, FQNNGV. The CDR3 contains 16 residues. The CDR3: CASSFAARGGLGEQYF. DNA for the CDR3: TGTGCCAGCAGCTTCGCCGCGCGGGGGGGTCTAGGCGAGCAGTACTTC.

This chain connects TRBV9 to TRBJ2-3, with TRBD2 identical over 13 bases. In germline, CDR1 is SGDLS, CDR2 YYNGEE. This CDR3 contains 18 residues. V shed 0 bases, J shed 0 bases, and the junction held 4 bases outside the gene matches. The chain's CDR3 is CASSVALAGGLSTDTQYF. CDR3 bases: TGTGCCAGCAGCGTAGCACTAGCGGGGGGGCTTAGCACAGATACGCAGTATTTT.

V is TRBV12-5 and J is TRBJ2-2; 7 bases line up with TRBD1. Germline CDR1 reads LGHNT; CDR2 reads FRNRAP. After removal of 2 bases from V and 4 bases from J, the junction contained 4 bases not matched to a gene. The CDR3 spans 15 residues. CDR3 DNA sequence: TGTGCTAGTGGTTTGTGGTCAGGGGGCACCGGGGAGCTGTTTTTT. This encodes CASGLWSGGTGELFF.

The chain's CDR3 is CASSYLEKATEAFF. The CDR3 DNA follows: TGTGCCAGCAGTTACTTAGAGAAAGCCACTGAAGCTTTCTTT. The chain joins TRBV6-6 to TRBJ1-1, with unresolved D. In germline, CDR1 is MNHNY, CDR2 SVGAGI (reference sequence). V was pared by 1 base and J by 4 bases, with 10 bases between. The CDR3 contains 14 residues.

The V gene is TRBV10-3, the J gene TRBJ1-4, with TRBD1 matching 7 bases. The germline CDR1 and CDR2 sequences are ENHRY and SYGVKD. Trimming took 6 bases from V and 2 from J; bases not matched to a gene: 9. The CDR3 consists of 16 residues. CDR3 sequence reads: CAISRDRFATNEKLFF. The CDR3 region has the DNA TGTGCCATCAGCCGGGACAGATTTGCGACTAATGAAAAACTGTTTTTT.

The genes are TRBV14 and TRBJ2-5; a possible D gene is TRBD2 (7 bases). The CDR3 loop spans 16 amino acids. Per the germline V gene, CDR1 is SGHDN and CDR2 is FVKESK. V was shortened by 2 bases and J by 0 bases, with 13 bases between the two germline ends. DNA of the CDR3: TGTGCCAGCAGCCAAATCGGGGGGCCTAACCAAGAGACCCAGTACTTC. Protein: CASSQIGGPNQETQYF.

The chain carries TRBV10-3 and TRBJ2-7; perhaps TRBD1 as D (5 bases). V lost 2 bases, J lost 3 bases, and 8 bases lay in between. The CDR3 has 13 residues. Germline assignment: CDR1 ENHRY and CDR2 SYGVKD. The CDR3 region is CAISEGARYEQYF. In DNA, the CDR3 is TGTGCCATCAGTGAGGGGGCGCGCTACGAGCAGTACTTC.

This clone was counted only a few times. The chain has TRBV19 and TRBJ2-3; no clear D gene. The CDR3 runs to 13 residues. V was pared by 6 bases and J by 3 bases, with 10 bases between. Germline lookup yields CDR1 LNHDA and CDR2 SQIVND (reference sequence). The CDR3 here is CASSGGSTDTQYF. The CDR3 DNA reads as TGTGCCAGTAGCGGCGGCTCAACAGATACGCAGTATTTT.

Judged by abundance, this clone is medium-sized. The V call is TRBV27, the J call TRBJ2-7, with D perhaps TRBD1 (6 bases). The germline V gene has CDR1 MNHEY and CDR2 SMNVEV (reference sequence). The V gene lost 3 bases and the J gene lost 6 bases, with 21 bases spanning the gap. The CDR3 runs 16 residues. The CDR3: CASSFLGRGRESEQYF. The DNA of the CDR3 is TGTGCCAGCAGTTTCCTCGGTAGGGGGAGAGAGTCCGAGCAGTACTTC.

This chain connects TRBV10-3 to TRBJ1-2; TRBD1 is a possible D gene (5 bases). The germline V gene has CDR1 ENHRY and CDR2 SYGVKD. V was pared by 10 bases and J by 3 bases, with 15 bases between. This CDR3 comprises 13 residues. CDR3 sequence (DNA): TGTGCCAGCTCGACAGACCCTTACTATGGCTACACCTTC. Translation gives CASSTDPYYGYTF.

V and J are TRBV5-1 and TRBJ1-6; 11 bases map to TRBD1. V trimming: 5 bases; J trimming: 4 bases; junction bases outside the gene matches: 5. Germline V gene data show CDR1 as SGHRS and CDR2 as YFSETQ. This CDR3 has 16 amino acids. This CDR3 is CASSPGTGGYNSPLHF. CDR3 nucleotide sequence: TGCGCCAGCAGTCCCGGGACAGGGGGTTATAATTCACCCCTCCACTTT.

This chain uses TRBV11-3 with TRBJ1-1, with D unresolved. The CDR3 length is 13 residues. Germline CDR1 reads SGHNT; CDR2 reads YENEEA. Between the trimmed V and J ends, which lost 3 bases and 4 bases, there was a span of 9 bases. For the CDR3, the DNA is TGTGCCAGCAGCTTTACAGCCGGCACTGAAGCTTTCTTT. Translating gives CASSFTAGTEAFF.

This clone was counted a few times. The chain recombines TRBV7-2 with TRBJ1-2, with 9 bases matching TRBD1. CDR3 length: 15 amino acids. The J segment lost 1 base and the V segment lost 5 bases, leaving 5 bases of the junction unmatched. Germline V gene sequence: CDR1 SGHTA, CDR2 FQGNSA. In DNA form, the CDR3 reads TGTGCCAGCAGCCCAGGGACAGGGATTAACTATGGCTACACCTTC. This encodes CASSPGTGINYGYTF.

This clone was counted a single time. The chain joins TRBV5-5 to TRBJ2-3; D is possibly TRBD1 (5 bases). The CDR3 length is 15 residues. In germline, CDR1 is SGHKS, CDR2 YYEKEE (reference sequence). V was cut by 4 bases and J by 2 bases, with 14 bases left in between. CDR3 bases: TGTGCCAGCAGCCGTCAGGGTGGGGACACAGATACGCAGTATTTT. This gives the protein CASSRQGGDTDTQYF.